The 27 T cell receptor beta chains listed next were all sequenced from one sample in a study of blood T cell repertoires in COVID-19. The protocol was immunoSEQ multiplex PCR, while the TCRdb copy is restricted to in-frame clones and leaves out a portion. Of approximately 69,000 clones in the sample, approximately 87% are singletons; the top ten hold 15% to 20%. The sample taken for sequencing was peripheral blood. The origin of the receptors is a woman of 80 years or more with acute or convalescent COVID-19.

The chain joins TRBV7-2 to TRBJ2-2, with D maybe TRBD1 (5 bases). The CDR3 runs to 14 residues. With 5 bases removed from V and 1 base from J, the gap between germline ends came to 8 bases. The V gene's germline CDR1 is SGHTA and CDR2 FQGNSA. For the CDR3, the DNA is TGTGCCAGCAGCCCCCAGGGGAACACCGGGGAGCTGTTTTTT. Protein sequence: CASSPQGNTGELFF.

The CDR3 DNA is TGTGCCAGCAGCAAAGCGGGGGACAGGGGTATGAACAATGAGCAGTTCTTC. Amino acid sequence: CASSKAGDRGMNNEQFF. The chain uses TRBV21-1 and TRBJ2-1; the table's D call of TRBD1 was not tested on the DNA. TRBV21-1 is termed a pseudogene. The CDR3 runs to 17 residues.

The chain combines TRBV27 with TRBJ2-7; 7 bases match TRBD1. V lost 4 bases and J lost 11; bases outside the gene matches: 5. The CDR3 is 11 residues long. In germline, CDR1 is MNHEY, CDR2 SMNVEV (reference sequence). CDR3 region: CASSYRDREYF. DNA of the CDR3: TGTGCCAGCAGTTACCGGGACAGAGAGTACTTC.

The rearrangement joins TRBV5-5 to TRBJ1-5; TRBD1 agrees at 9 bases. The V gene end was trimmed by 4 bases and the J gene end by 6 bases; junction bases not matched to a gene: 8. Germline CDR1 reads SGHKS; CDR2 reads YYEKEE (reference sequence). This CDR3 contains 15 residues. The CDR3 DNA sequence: TGTGCCAGCAGCGGGGGACAGGGTTTAGGTCAGCCCCAGCATTTT. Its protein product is CASSGGQGLGQPQHF.

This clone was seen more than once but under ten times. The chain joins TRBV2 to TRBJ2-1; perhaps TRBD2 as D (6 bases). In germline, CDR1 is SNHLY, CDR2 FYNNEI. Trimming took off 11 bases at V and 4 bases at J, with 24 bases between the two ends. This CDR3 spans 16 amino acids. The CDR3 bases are TGTGCCTCCTATGGCGGGGCGAACATGGGATACAATGAGCAGTTCTTC. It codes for CASYGGANMGYNEQFF.

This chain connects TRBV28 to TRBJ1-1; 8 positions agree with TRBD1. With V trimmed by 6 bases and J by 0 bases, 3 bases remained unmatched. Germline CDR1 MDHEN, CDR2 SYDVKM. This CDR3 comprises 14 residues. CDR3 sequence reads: CASRYRGMNTEAFF. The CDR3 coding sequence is TGTGCCAGCAGATACAGGGGGATGAACACTGAAGCTTTCTTT.

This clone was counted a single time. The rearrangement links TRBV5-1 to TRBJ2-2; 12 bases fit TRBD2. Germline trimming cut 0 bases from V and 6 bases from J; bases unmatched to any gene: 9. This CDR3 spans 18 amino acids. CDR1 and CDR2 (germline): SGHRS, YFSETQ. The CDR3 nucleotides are TGCGCCAGCAGCTTGGCGCCTCCTAGCGGGGGGGCCGCCGGGGAGCTGTTTTTT. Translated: CASSLAPPSGGAAGELFF.

CDR3 protein: CASSPDRGRANTGELFF. The CDR3 DNA sequence: TGTGCCAGCAGCCCGGACAGGGGTCGGGCAAACACCGGGGAGCTGTTTTTT. The chain carries TRBV11-2 and TRBJ2-2; 9 nucleotides line up with TRBD1. This CDR3 contains 17 residues. J was trimmed by 2 bases and V by 5 bases; bases with no gene match: 9. In germline, CDR1 is SGHAT, CDR2 FQNNGV.

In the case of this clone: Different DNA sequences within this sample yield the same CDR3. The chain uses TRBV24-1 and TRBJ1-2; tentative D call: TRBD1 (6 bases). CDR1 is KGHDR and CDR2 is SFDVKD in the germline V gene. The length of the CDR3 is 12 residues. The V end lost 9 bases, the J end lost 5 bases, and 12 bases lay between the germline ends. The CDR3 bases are TGTGCCACCGGGCAGGGGTCTTATGGCTACACCTTC. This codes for CATGQGSYGYTF.

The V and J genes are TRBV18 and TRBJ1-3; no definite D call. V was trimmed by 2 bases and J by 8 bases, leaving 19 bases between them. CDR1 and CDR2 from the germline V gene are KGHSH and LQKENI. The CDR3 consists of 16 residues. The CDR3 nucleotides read TGTGCCAGCTCACCAAAGAGCCCGGGGTCGGCAGACACCATATATTTT. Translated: CASSPKSPGSADTIYF.

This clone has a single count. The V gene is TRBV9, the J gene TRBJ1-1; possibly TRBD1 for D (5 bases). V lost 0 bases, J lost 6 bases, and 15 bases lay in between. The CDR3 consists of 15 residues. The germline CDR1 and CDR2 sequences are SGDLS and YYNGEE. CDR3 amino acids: CASSVEDNREAEAFF. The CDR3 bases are TGTGCCAGCAGCGTAGAGGACAACCGAGAAGCTGAAGCTTTCTTT.

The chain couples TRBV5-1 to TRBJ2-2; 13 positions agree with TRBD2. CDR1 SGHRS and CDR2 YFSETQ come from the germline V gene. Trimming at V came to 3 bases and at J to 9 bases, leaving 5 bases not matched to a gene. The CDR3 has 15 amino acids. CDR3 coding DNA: TGCGCCAGCAGCTCCACTAGCGGGGGGGTCTGGGAGCTGTTTTTT. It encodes CASSSTSGGVWELFF.

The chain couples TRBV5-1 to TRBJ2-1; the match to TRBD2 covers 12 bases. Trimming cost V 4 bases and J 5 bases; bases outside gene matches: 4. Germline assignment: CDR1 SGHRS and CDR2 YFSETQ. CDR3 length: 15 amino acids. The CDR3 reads CASSAGLAGNNEQFF. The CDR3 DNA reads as TGCGCCAGCAGCGCCGGACTAGCGGGGAACAATGAGCAGTTCTTC.

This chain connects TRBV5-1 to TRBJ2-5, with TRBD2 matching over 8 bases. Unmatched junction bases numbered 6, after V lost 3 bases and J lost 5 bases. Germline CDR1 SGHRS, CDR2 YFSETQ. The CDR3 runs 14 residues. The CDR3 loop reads CASSSSAGEETQYF. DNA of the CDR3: TGCGCCAGCAGCTCGTCAGCGGGAGAGGAGACCCAGTACTTC.

For the CDR3, the DNA is TGTGCCAGCAGCCATTTCCCCCAGCAGGGCCAGTTCTTC. It specifies CASSHFPQQGQFF. The J gene is TRBJ2-1, the V gene TRBV14, with a possible D match to TRBD1 (5 bases). Trimming left V 3 bases short and J 13 bases short, with 16 bases between. CDR1 is SGHDN, CDR2 FVKESK, per germline. CDR3 length: 13 residues.

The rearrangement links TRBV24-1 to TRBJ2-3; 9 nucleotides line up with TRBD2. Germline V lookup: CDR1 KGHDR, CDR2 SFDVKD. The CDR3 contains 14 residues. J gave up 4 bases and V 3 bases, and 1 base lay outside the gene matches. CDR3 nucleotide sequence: TGTGCCACCAGTGATCGGACTAGCGCAGATACGCAGTATTTT. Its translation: CATSDRTSADTQYF.

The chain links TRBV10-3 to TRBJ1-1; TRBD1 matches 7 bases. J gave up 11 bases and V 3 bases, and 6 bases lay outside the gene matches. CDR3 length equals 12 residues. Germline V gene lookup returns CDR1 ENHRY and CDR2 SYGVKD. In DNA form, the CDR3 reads TGTGCCATCAGTGATACGACAGGGCTTGCTTTCTTT. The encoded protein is CAISDTTGLAFF.

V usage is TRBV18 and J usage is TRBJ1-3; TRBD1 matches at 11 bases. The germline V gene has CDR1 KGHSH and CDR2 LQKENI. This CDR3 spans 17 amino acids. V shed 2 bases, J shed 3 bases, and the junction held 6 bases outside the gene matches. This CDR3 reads CASSPSGQGAGGNTIYF. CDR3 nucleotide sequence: TGTGCCAGCTCACCATCCGGACAGGGGGCAGGTGGAAACACCATATATTTT. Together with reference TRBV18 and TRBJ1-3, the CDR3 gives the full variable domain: NAGVMQNPRHLVRRRGQEARLRCSPMKGHSHVYWYRQLPEEGLKFMVYLQKENIIDESGMPKERFSAEFPKEGPSILRIQQVVRGDSAAYFCASSPSGQGAGGNTIYFGEGSWLTVV.

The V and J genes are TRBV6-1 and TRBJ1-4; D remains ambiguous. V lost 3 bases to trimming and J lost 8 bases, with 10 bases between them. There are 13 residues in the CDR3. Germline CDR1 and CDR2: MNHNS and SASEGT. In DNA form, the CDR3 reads TGTGCCAGCAGTGACGGGTATGGGGAAAAACTGTTTTTT. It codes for CASSDGYGEKLFF.

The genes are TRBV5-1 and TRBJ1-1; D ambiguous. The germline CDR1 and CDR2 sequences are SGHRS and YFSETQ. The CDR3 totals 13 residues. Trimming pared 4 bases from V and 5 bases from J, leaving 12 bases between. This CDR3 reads CASSPMRDTEAFF. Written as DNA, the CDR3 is TGCGCCAGCAGCCCGATGCGAGATACTGAAGCTTTCTTT. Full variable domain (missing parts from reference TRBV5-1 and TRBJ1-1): KAGVTQTPRYLIKTRGQQVTLSCSPISGHRSVSWYQQTPGQGLQFLFEYFSETQRNKGNFPGRFSGRQFSNSRSEMNVSTLELGDSALYLCASSPMRDTEAFFGQGTRLTVV.

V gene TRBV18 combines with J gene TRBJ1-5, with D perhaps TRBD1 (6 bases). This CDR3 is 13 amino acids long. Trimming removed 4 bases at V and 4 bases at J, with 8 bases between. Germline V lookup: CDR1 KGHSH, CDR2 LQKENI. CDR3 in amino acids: CASSQQGNQPQHF. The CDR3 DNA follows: TGTGCCAGCTCACAACAGGGAAATCAGCCCCAGCATTTT.

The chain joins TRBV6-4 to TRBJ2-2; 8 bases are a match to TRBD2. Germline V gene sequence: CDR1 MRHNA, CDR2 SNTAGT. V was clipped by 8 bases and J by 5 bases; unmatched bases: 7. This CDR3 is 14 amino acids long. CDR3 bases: TGTGCCAGCGGGATAAGCGGGAGTACCGGGGAGCTGTTTTTT. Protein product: CASGISGSTGELFF.

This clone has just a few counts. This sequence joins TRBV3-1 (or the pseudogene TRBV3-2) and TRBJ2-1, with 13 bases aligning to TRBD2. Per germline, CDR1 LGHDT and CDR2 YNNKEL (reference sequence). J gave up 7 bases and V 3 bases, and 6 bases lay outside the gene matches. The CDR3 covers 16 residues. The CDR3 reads CASSHDPGLAGNEQFF. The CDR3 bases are TGTGCCAGCAGCCACGATCCGGGACTAGCGGGAAATGAGCAGTTCTTC.

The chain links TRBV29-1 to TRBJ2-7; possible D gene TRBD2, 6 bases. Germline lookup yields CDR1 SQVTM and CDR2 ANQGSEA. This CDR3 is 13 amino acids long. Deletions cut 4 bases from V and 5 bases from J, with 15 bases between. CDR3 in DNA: TGCAGCGTTGTCCCCAGCGGGTTCAACGAGCAGTACTTC. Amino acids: CSVVPSGFNEQYF.

The CDR3 reads CASSGTSGGGIQYF. The CDR3 coding sequence is TGCGCCAGCAGCGGGACTAGCGGGGGCGGCATTCAGTACTTC. The chain employs TRBV5-1 and TRBJ2-4, with 14 bases fitting TRBD2. Germline CDR1 is SGHRS and CDR2 is YFSETQ. Trimming removed 4 bases from V and 9 bases from J; junction bases left unmatched: 3. This CDR3 region has 14 residues. The full variable domain, rest sourced from reference TRBV5-1 and TRBJ2-4, is KAGVTQTPRYLIKTRGQQVTLSCSPISGHRSVSWYQQTPGQGLQFLFEYFSETQRNKGNFPGRFSGRQFSNSRSEMNVSTLELGDSALYLCASSGTSGGGIQYFGAGTRLSVL.

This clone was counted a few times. CDR3 nucleotide sequence: TGTGCCAGCAGTTTGCGCTCTGGAAACACCATATATTTT. It is translated as CASSLRSGNTIYF. The chain carries TRBV27 and TRBJ1-3; no clear D. V dropped 3 bases and J dropped 0 bases, with 3 bases sitting between them. The CDR3 totals 13 residues. Germline loops: CDR1 MNHEY, CDR2 SMNVEV (reference sequence).

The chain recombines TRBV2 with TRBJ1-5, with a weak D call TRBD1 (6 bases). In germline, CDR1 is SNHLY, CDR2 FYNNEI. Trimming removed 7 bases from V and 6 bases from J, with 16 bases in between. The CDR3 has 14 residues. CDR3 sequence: CASTAGVGSQPQHF. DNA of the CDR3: TGTGCCAGCACCGCAGGGGTGGGCTCTCAGCCCCAGCATTTT.